The rows below give T cell receptor beta chains drawn from one sample of a study of CD8 T cells in Susac syndrome. TCRdb called the immunoSEQ multiplex PCR reads again in MiXCR, with one record for every CDR3 protein. The sample contains about 210,000 distinct CDR3 sequences, roughly 96% of which appear only once. Input material: CD4+ T cells from PBMCs. The receptors stem from a human donor with multiple sclerosis. The CDR3 runs from the conserved cysteine through the conserved F or W. A D gene is named only where the DNA matches it firmly. Clone size appears in some rows only: once, few, many, or a class for an expanded clone.

d_call	v_call	j_call	clone_size	cdr3_nt	cdr3_aa
-	TRBV3-1	TRBJ1-5	-	TGTGCCAGCAGCCAAGGGGGCGGGGATGGCAATCAGCCCCAGCATTTT	CASSQGGGDGNQPQHF
-	TRBV11-2	TRBJ2-7	-	TGTGCCAGCAGCTTATACTACGAGCAGTACTTC	CASSLYYEQYF
TRBD1	TRBV12-3/TRBV12-4	TRBJ1-1	-	TGTGCCAGCAGATGGGACAGGGGATCCACTGAAGCTTTCTTT	CASRWDRGSTEAFF
-	TRBV6-2/TRBV6-3	TRBJ2-2	-	TGTGCCAGCAGCCCTCATAGGACGGTGAACACCGGGGAGCTGTTTTTT	CASSPHRTVNTGELFF
-	TRBV7-2	TRBJ1-1	-	TGTGCCAGCAGCTTAGCGAGGGTTGCCTTGAACACTGAAGCTTTCTTT	CASSLARVALNTEAFF
-	TRBV9	TRBJ2-2	-	TGTGCCAGCTCTGAAGGGAACACCGGGGAGCTGTTTTTT	CASSEGNTGELFF
-	TRBV25-1	TRBJ2-1	once	TGTGCCAGCAGTGAACATCACGAGCAGTTCTTC	CASSEHHEQFF
-	TRBV4-2	TRBJ2-6	-	TGTGCCAGCAGCCAAGGACATGCTGGGGCCAACGTCCTGACTTTC	CASSQGHAGANVLTF
TRBD2	TRBV13	TRBJ2-1	-	TGTGCCAGCACCATTCAAGGGACTAGCTTCAATGAGCAGTTCTTC	CASTIQGTSFNEQFF
TRBD1	TRBV15	TRBJ2-1	-	TGTGCCACCGCGGGACAGGCACACAATGAGCAGTTCTTC	CATAGQAHNEQFF
TRBD1	TRBV4-1	TRBJ2-7	-	TGCGCCAGCAGCCAAGAATACAGGGGGCTGTACGAGCAGTACTTC	CASSQEYRGLYEQYF
TRBD1	TRBV5-1	TRBJ1-2	-	TGCGCCAGCAGCCCAAACACAGGGGTGGTCTTGATGGGCTACACCTTC	CASSPNTGVVLMGYTF
-	TRBV9	TRBJ2-2	-	TGTGCCAGCAGAGCCGATCCCGGGGAGCTGTTTTTT	CASRADPGELFF
-	TRBV5-4	TRBJ1-6	-	TGTGCCAGCAGCACCTATAGGGGACCCCTCCACTTT	CASSTYRGPLHF
-	TRBV20-1	TRBJ2-1	-	TGCAGTGCTAGAGCAATTCTGGGTGCTGAGCAGTTCTTC	CSARAILGAEQFF
TRBD2	TRBV29-1	TRBJ2-1	-	TGCAGCGTTGAGGCGGGAGGGCGACGGAGTGAGCAGTTCTTC	CSVEAGGRRSEQFF
TRBD2	TRBV7-9	TRBJ2-5	-	TGTGCCAGCAGCTCGTCCGGGACTAGCGGGGGGAGCTACCAAGAGACCCAGTACTTC	CASSSSGTSGGSYQETQYF
TRBD2	TRBV4-2	TRBJ2-2	-	TGTGCCAGCAGCCCGAGACTAGCGGGGAACCTCGGGACCGGGGAGCTGTTTTTT	CASSPRLAGNLGTGELFF
-	TRBV19	TRBJ2-3	-	TGTGCCAGTAGTAGCGGCTTGAGCACAGATACGCAGTATTTT	CASSSGLSTDTQYF
TRBD2	TRBV28	TRBJ2-7	-	TGTGCCAGCAGTGCTGGACTAGCGGGCGTCTACGAGCAGTACTTC	CASSAGLAGVYEQYF
TRBD2	TRBV20-1	TRBJ2-2	-	TGCAGTGCTAGCCGTAGCGGGGGGGCCGGCGGGGAGCTGTTTTTT	CSASRSGGAGGELFF
TRBD2	TRBV3-1	TRBJ2-5	few	TGTGCCAGCAGCCACGGACTAGCGGGAGTCGAGACCCAGTACTTC	CASSHGLAGVETQYF
TRBD1	TRBV15	TRBJ2-7	-	TGTGCCACCAGCAGGCCGGGACAGGGGGCGGACGAGCAGTACTTC	CATSRPGQGADEQYF
TRBD2	TRBV5-1	TRBJ2-1	-	TGCGCCAGCAGCTTGGCCCTAGGACTAGCGGGAATGGGTGAGCAGTTCTTC	CASSLALGLAGMGEQFF
-	TRBV27	TRBJ1-1	-	TGTGCCAGCAGTTTATCGATCCGGGGTACTGAAGCTTTCTTT	CASSLSIRGTEAFF
-	TRBV12-3/TRBV12-4	TRBJ1-2	-	TGTGCCAGCAGTTTATTACCGGGCTATGGCTACACCTTC	CASSLLPGYGYTF
-	TRBV30	TRBJ1-1	-	TGTGCCTGGAGTACTACTATCGCTGAAGCTTTCTTT	CAWSTTIAEAFF
-	TRBV7-8	TRBJ2-2	-	TGTGCCAGCAGCTTCTCCTCATTGGTAACCGGGGAGCTGTTTTTT	CASSFSSLVTGELFF
-	TRBV20-1	TRBJ1-1	-	TGCAGTGCTAGAGAGCAAGGGGACACTGAAGCTTTCTTT	CSAREQGDTEAFF
-	TRBV29-1	TRBJ1-5	-	TGCAGCGTTGGCGGGGGAAGGGGCAATCAGCCCCAGCATTTT	CSVGGGRGNQPQHF
-	TRBV25-1	TRBJ1-2	once	TGTGCCAGCAGTGTTCAGGGAAATTCAAACTATGGCTACACCTTC	CASSVQGNSNYGYTF
TRBD1	TRBV18	TRBJ2-7	-	TGTGCCAGCTCACGGACAGGGGACATCCAGTACGAGCAGTACTTC	CASSRTGDIQYEQYF
-	TRBV20-1	TRBJ2-3	-	TGCAGTGCTACTAGCCGCACAGATACGCAGTATTTT	CSATSRTDTQYF
-	TRBV9	TRBJ1-1	-	TGTGCCAGCAGCGTAGGTATGAACACTGAAGCTTTCTTT	CASSVGMNTEAFF
TRBD2	TRBV2	TRBJ2-3	-	TGTGCCAGCCTCACTAGCGGGAGGACAGATACGCAGTATTTT	CASLTSGRTDTQYF
TRBD1	TRBV5-1	TRBJ1-4	-	TGCGCCAGCAGCTTGGTGTCAGGGGGGTCAACTAATGAAAAACTGTTTTTT	CASSLVSGGSTNEKLFF
-	TRBV30	TRBJ1-2	-	TGTGCCTGGAGGGACACCACGGGGTTAGGGTATGGCTACACCTTC	CAWRDTTGLGYGYTF